The 29 T cell receptor beta chains listed next were all sequenced from one sample in a study of T cell responses to AZD1222 COVID-19 vaccine. The method was immunoSEQ multiplex PCR; TCRdb's version includes in-frame clones alone and lacks a portion of them. The sample records 75,000 to 100,000 clones, roughly 90% being singletons. This sample comprised peripheral blood, obtained on day 0 of AZD1222 vaccination. These receptor sequences come from an adult in good health.

The V gene is TRBV5-1, the J gene TRBJ2-5; 8 nucleotides align to TRBD1. The CDR3 has 16 residues. Germline V gene data show CDR1 as SGHRS and CDR2 as YFSETQ. V dropped 0 bases and J dropped 0; count of bases not matched to a gene: 4. In nucleotides, the CDR3 is TGCGCCAGCAGCTTGGGGACAGGGTTCGACCAAGAGACCCAGTACTTC. Amino acid sequence: CASSLGTGFDQETQYF.

V usage is TRBV5-1 and J usage is TRBJ2-7, with D possibly matching TRBD1 (5 bases). Germline V gene sequence: CDR1 SGHRS, CDR2 YFSETQ. Trimming removed 2 bases from V and 5 bases from J, with 11 bases in between. This CDR3 has 13 amino acids. The CDR3, as DNA: TGCGCCAGCAGCTTCCAGGCAGGGCACGAGCAGTACTTC. Amino acids: CASSFQAGHEQYF.

The genes are TRBV28 and TRBJ1-2, with a possible D match to TRBD1 (5 bases). The V gene lost 2 bases and the J gene lost 1 base, with 14 bases spanning the gap. The germline CDR1 and CDR2 sequences are MDHEN and SYDVKM. This CDR3 comprises 16 residues. CDR3 sequence reads: CASSLGGSEGNYGYTF. CDR3 DNA sequence: TGTGCCAGCAGTTTAGGGGGGTCCGAGGGTAACTATGGCTACACCTTC.

The chain carries TRBV5-6 and TRBJ2-7; TRBD1 matches at 9 bases. After removal of 5 bases from V and 3 bases from J, the junction contained 9 bases not matched to a gene. The CDR3 covers 15 residues. CDR1 and CDR2 from the germline V gene are SGHDT and YYEEEE. As DNA, the CDR3 is TGTGCCAGCAGTCCCACAGGGGGCAGAAACTACGAGCAGTACTTC. This gives the protein CASSPTGGRNYEQYF.

The chain is built from TRBV6-2 or TRBV6-3 and TRBJ1-4; D gene unclear. The length of the CDR3 is 16 residues. From germline, CDR1 is MNHEY and CDR2 SVGEGT. Trimming left V 2 bases short and J 7 bases short, with 17 bases between. The CDR3 sequence: CASSYPPDRPVEKLFF. CDR3 coding DNA: TGTGCCAGCAGTTACCCCCCGGATCGCCCGGTTGAAAAACTGTTTTTT.

The chain carries TRBV24-1 and TRBJ2-3; 12 nucleotides match TRBD2. From germline, CDR1 is KGHDR and CDR2 SFDVKD. CDR3 size: 16 residues. Germline trimming cut 4 bases from V and 4 bases from J; bases unmatched to any gene: 5. CDR3 DNA sequence: TGTGCCACCAGTGAGGCCCGACTAGCGGGAGCAGATACGCAGTATTTT. Its translation: CATSEARLAGADTQYF.

The gene calls are TRBV13 and TRBJ2-7; D possibly matches TRBD1 or TRBD2 (5 bases each). The CDR3 is made up of 13 amino acids. V lost 5 bases to trimming and J lost 4 bases, with 12 bases between them. Germline V gene data show CDR1 as PRHDT and CDR2 as FYEKMQ (reference sequence). The CDR3 reads CASSRDPPYEQYF. In DNA form, the CDR3 reads TGTGCCAGCAGCCGGGACCCGCCTTACGAGCAGTACTTC.

CDR3 sequence: CASSYGTDNEQFF. Here the CDR3 DNA reads TGTGCCAGCAGCTACGGGACTGACAATGAGCAGTTCTTC. V and J are TRBV3-1 (or the pseudogene TRBV3-2) and TRBJ2-1; possible D gene TRBD2, 6 bases. Trimming pared 5 bases from V and 5 bases from J, leaving 10 bases between. Germline-derived CDR1 and CDR2 are LGHDT and YNNKEL (reference sequence). CDR3 size: 13 residues.

The rearrangement links TRBV4-1 to TRBJ2-5, with D possibly being TRBD1 (5 bases). The ends were cut back, 4 bases at V and 5 bases at J, with 14 bases in the middle. The CDR3 is made up of 14 amino acids. Per the germline V gene, CDR1 is MGHRA and CDR2 is YSYEKL. The CDR3 bases are TGCGCCAGCAGCCTAGGGGCCGCTCGGGAGACCCAGTACTTC. As protein: CASSLGAARETQYF.

The rearrangement links TRBV19 to TRBJ2-1, with 8 bases that match TRBD1. V lost 5 bases to trimming and J lost 2 bases; unmatched junction nucleotides: 5. CDR1 LNHDA and CDR2 SQIVND come from the germline V gene (reference sequence). The CDR3 length is 15 residues. The CDR3 DNA reads as TGTGCCAGTAGTGTTGACAGGGGCGCCTACAATGAGCAGTTCTTC. Encoded protein: CASSVDRGAYNEQFF. Variable domain in full (rest from reference TRBV19 and TRBJ2-1): DGGITQSPKYLFRKEGQNVTLSCEQNLNHDAMYWYRQDPGQGLRLIYYSQIVNDFQKGDIAEGYSVSREKKESFPLTVTSAQKNPTAFYLCASSVDRGAYNEQFFGPGTRLTVL.

The CDR3 spells CATAGPPTGANVLTF. As DNA, the CDR3 is TGTGCCACCGCGGGCCCTCCCACTGGGGCCAACGTCCTGACTTTC. The gene calls are TRBV24-1 and TRBJ2-6, with a possible D match to TRBD2 (5 bases). Germline lookup yields CDR1 KGHDR and CDR2 SFDVKD. Trimming pared 9 bases from V and 2 bases from J, leaving 13 bases between. CDR3 length: 15 residues.

The gene calls are TRBV7-2 and TRBJ2-4; 7 nucleotides agree with TRBD1. Germline-derived CDR1 and CDR2 are SGHTA and FQGNSA. Trimming removed 5 bases from V and 0 bases from J; junction bases left unmatched: 10. CDR3 length equals 17 residues. The CDR3 DNA reads TGTGCCAGCAGCCCGGTCGGGCAGGGGGTAGCCAAAAACATTCAGTACTTC. It codes for CASSPVGQGVAKNIQYF.

The chain combines TRBV19 with TRBJ1-5, with D possibly TRBD1 on 5 matching bases. Per germline, CDR1 LNHDA and CDR2 SQIVND (reference sequence). The CDR3 totals 15 residues. The V and J ends lost 2 bases and 6 bases respectively, with 14 bases between them. In DNA, the CDR3 is TGTGCCAGTAGTATATCCGGGGCAGGGAGTCAGCCCCAGCATTTT. It yields the protein CASSISGAGSQPQHF. The full variable domain, with the rest looked up from reference TRBV19 and TRBJ1-5, is DGGITQSPKYLFRKEGQNVTLSCEQNLNHDAMYWYRQDPGQGLRLIYYSQIVNDFQKGDIAEGYSVSREKKESFPLTVTSAQKNPTAFYLCASSISGAGSQPQHFGDGTRLSIL.

The chain is built from TRBV27 and TRBJ1-6; a possible D gene is TRBD1 (5 bases). Germline V lookup: CDR1 MNHEY, CDR2 SMNVEV (reference sequence). The V end lost 0 bases, the J end lost 0 bases, and 12 bases lay between the germline ends. This CDR3 is built from 18 residues. The CDR3 coding sequence is TGTGCCAGCAGTTTATCGATTCCAGGGAGCTCCTATAATTCACCCCTCCACTTT. It codes for CASSLSIPGSSYNSPLHF.

This sequence joins TRBV5-1 and TRBJ2-6, with D unclear. Germline assignment: CDR1 SGHRS and CDR2 YFSETQ. There are 14 residues in the CDR3. V gave up 4 bases and J gave up 2 bases, with 7 bases separating them. CDR3 region: CASSLSTGANVLTF. DNA of the CDR3: TGCGCCAGCAGCCTGAGCACTGGGGCCAACGTCCTGACTTTC.

V is TRBV11-2 and J is TRBJ2-7; D is unclear. The germline CDR1 and CDR2 sequences are SGHAT and FQNNGV. Trimming cost V 5 bases and J 7 bases, with 21 bases left between them. The CDR3 totals 15 residues. The CDR3 nucleotides read TGTGCCAGCAGCGCCCTCCTTGGAAGATTAGGGGAGCAGTACTTC. Amino acid sequence: CASSALLGRLGEQYF.

The chain has TRBV11-3 and TRBJ2-5, with D perhaps matching TRBD1 (6 bases). V lost 5 bases and J lost 10, with 20 bases in between. This CDR3 is built from 14 residues. Germline CDR1 is SGHNT and CDR2 is YENEEA. CDR3 bases: TGTGCCAGCAGCGGGGGACCCACAGGGCCCCTCCAGTACTTC. It specifies CASSGGPTGPLQYF.

The chain employs TRBV30 and TRBJ1-1; maybe TRBD1 (6 bases). The CDR3 runs to 12 residues. Trimming left V 4 bases short and J 4 bases short, with 10 bases between. The germline V gene has CDR1 GTSNPN and CDR2 SVGIG (reference sequence). The CDR3, as DNA: TGTGCCTGGACAGGGGAGGGCACTGAAGCTTTCTTT. Translation gives CAWTGEGTEAFF.

V usage is TRBV13 and J usage is TRBJ2-1; 9 nucleotides agree with TRBD2. The V gene's germline CDR1 is PRHDT and CDR2 FYEKMQ (reference sequence). V was pared by 4 bases and J by 5 bases, with 6 bases of the junction left unmatched. This CDR3 comprises 15 residues. The CDR3, as DNA: TGTGCCAGCAGCTCTAGGAAGCGGGAGGACAATGAGCAGTTCTTC. It encodes CASSSRKREDNEQFF.

The CDR3 reads CASIPGQLFTDTQYF. In DNA form, the CDR3 reads TGTGCCAGCATCCCCGGACAGCTGTTCACAGATACGCAGTATTTT. The chain uses TRBV6-2 or TRBV6-3 and TRBJ2-3, with D maybe TRBD1 (6 bases). The CDR3 runs 15 residues. V shed 7 bases and J shed 2 bases, with 16 bases lying between them. Per germline, CDR1 MNHEY and CDR2 SVGEGT.

CDR3 DNA: TGTGCCAGTAGTATTGGGTTGGGCGGAGAGACCCAGTACTTC. Translation gives CASSIGLGGETQYF. The V and J genes are TRBV19 and TRBJ2-5; D gene unclear. V was pared by 3 bases and J by 4 bases, with 12 bases between. The CDR3 spans 14 residues. Germline CDR1 and CDR2: LNHDA and SQIVND (reference sequence).

This clone appeared a single time. The gene calls are TRBV6-5 and TRBJ2-7, with TRBD1 matching over 9 bases. The CDR3 spans 15 residues. V was clipped by 4 bases and J by 3 bases; unmatched bases: 7. CDR1 is MNHEY and CDR2 is SVGAGI in the germline V gene. CDR3 residues: CASSLSGTGNYEQYF. The CDR3 DNA reads TGTGCCAGCAGTTTATCCGGGACAGGGAACTACGAGCAGTACTTC.

The chain recombines TRBV4-2 with TRBJ2-1, with 8 bases fitting TRBD2. With V trimmed by 0 bases and J by 4 bases, 8 bases remained unmatched. The length of the CDR3 is 17 residues. Germline V lookup: CDR1 LGHNA, CDR2 YNFKEQ. CDR3 sequence (DNA): TGTGCCAGCAGCCAAGACCCCGTGGCTAGCGGGTACAATGAGCAGTTCTTC. Encoded protein: CASSQDPVASGYNEQFF.

This clone appeared once. The genes are TRBV3-1 (or the pseudogene TRBV3-2) and TRBJ1-6; 7 positions agree with TRBD1. The V and J ends lost 4 bases and 6 bases, in that order; junction bases with no gene match: 3. The CDR3 is 14 residues long. CDR1 is LGHDT and CDR2 is YNNKEL in the germline V gene (reference sequence). The CDR3 here is CASSLGQSNSPLHF. The DNA for the CDR3 is TGTGCCAGCAGCCTGGGACAGAGTAATTCACCCCTCCACTTT.

V usage is TRBV7-2 and J usage is TRBJ1-5, with 10 bases matching TRBD1. The germline gives CDR1 SGHTA, CDR2 FQGNSA. V trimming: 5 bases; J trimming: 8 bases; junction bases outside the gene matches: 9. The CDR3 length is 15 residues. The CDR3 sequence is CASSVRQGAGEPQHF. In DNA, the CDR3 is TGTGCCAGCAGCGTGCGACAGGGGGCGGGGGAGCCCCAGCATTTT.

The chain joins TRBV7-9 to TRBJ1-4; D not resolved. Germline-derived CDR1 and CDR2 are SEHNR and FQNEAQ (reference sequence). The CDR3 is 13 amino acids. V was shortened by 5 bases and J by 1 base, with 5 bases between the two germline ends. The CDR3 sequence: CASSTRTNEKLFF. The CDR3 region has the DNA TGTGCCAGCAGCACCCGAACTAATGAAAAACTGTTTTTT. The variable domain in full, completed from reference TRBV7-9 and TRBJ1-4, reads DTGVSQNPRHKITKRGQNVTFRCDPISEHNRLYWYRQTLGQGPEFLTYFQNEAQLEKSRLLSDRFSAERPKGSFSTLEIQRTEQGDSAMYLCASSTRTNEKLFFGSGTQLSVL.

This chain joins TRBV6-5 and TRBJ2-7; 10 bases match TRBD1. With 10 bases clipped from V and 4 bases from J, the junction kept 13 bases outside the gene matches. The CDR3 runs 15 residues. CDR1 and CDR2 (germline): MNHEY, SVGAGI. CDR3 amino acids: CATLNWGTGVYEQYF. In DNA form, the CDR3 reads TGTGCCACCCTTAACTGGGGGACAGGGGTGTACGAGCAGTACTTC.

The genes are TRBV6-5 and TRBJ1-1, with no clear D. The germline V and J ends were trimmed by 2 bases and 0 bases, with 13 bases remaining between them. CDR3 size: 16 residues. The germline V gene has CDR1 MNHEY and CDR2 SVGAGI. The CDR3 loop is CASSYRRAAMNTEAFF. CDR3 DNA: TGTGCCAGCAGTTACCGTCGGGCGGCTATGAACACTGAAGCTTTCTTT.

This clone has just a few counts. The chain recombines TRBV11-2 with TRBJ2-7, with D tentatively TRBD2 (5 bases). This CDR3 is 18 amino acids long. V was trimmed by 0 bases and J by 2 bases, leaving 20 bases between them. Germline V gene lookup returns CDR1 SGHAT and CDR2 FQNNGV. The CDR3 DNA is TGTGCCAGCAGCTTAGAACGGGGTTTCGGCGGTAAGCCCTACGAGCAGTACTTC. Translating gives CASSLERGFGGKPYEQYF.